This T cell receptor beta chain was profiled in a study of CD8 T cells in Susac syndrome. General study findings and limits: The study recognized that its TCR sequencing and HLA analysis covered a relatively small number of individuals.

CD8+ and CD4+ T cells from blood underwent TCR beta sequencing. Note on this clonotype: Its antigen remains unknown.

Germline V gives CDR1 KGHDR, CDR2 SFDVKD. The V end lost 7 bases, the J end lost 0 bases, and 14 bases lay between the germline ends. The CDR3 length is 16 residues. The RNA, about 0.45 to 1 ug, was put through reverse transcription using random hexamers. The method of amplification for TCR beta CDR3 was immunoSEQ multiplex PCR, covering 54 Vbeta and 13 Jbeta. From the immunoSEQ multiplex PCR reads, TCRdb called clonotypes with MiXCR, one entry per CDR3 protein. The sample shows roughly 330,000 distinct CDR3 sequences, about 90% of them seen only once. Material: CD4+ T cells from PBMCs. The chain combines TRBV24-1 with TRBJ2-2; D gene unclear. This TCR came from a human donor with multiple sclerosis. The CDR3 sequence is CATSALGEANTGELFF. CDR3 DNA sequence: TGTGCCACCAGCGCTCTTGGGGAAGCGAACACCGGGGAGCTGTTTTTT.